These 27 T cell receptor beta chains were all obtained from the same sample, sequenced in a study of early T cells in non-severe SARS-CoV-2 infection. TCRdb re-analysed the 5' RACE reads in MiXCR, keeping a single row per CDR3 protein. The table has 70,000 to 90,000 distinct CDR3 sequences, 11% seen once. Sample: whole blood. These receptors all stem from an adult who was a healthcare worker with PCR-confirmed SARS-CoV-2 infection or an uninfected control (not recorded which).

The chain combines TRBV3-1 with TRBJ2-5; TRBD2 agrees at 7 bases. From germline, CDR1 is LGHDT and CDR2 YNNKEL (reference sequence). V was clipped by 2 bases and J by 1 base; unmatched bases: 13. The CDR3 runs 18 residues. CDR3 nucleotides: TGTGCCAGCAGCCAATCTAACCCGGGGGGTGTAGGCCAAGAGACCCAGTACTTC. Translated, it gives CASSQSNPGGVGQETQYF.

In this sample, this clonotype turned up a few times. This CDR3 reads CASSEYGKETQYF. DNA of the CDR3: TGTGCCAGCAGTGAATACGGGAAAGAGACCCAGTACTTC. The chain couples TRBV25-1 to TRBJ2-5, with D tentatively TRBD2 (5 bases). This CDR3 comprises 13 residues. V gave up 0 bases and J gave up 3 bases, with 5 bases separating them. Looked up from germline, CDR1 is MGHDK and CDR2 is SYGVNS.

This clonotype was detected ten times or more. The chain has TRBV2 and TRBJ2-1; D uncertain. V lost 3 bases, J lost 9 bases, and 15 bases lay in between. The CDR3 is 14 amino acids. Germline values: CDR1 SNHLY, CDR2 FYNNEI. CDR3 nucleotide sequence: TGTGCCAGCAGTGACCCCAACGTCCGGATTGAGCAGTTCTTC. Amino acids: CASSDPNVRIEQFF.

This clonotype has just a few counts. The chain uses TRBV2 and TRBJ2-1; D is perhaps TRBD2 (6 bases). CDR3 length: 14 residues. Trimming stripped 4 bases from V and 3 bases from J, with 10 bases between. Per germline, CDR1 SNHLY and CDR2 FYNNEI. CDR3 DNA sequence: TGTGCCAGCAGTGCCAGACTAGACTACAATGAGCAGTTCTTC. It yields the protein CASSARLDYNEQFF.

This clonotype has at least ten counts. This chain links TRBV5-5 with TRBJ1-5; a possible D gene is TRBD1 (6 bases). The germline V gene encodes CDR1 SGHKS and CDR2 YYEKEE (reference sequence). Deletions cut 5 bases from V and 2 bases from J, with 11 bases between. This CDR3 comprises 14 residues. CDR3 amino acids: CASRPGVGNQPQHF. For the CDR3, the DNA is TGTGCCAGCAGACCAGGGGTTGGCAATCAGCCCCAGCATTTT.

This clonotype was seen more than once but under ten times. This chain connects TRBV2 to TRBJ1-5, with D maybe TRBD1 (6 bases). This CDR3 has 14 amino acids. Germline loops: CDR1 SNHLY, CDR2 FYNNEI. Deletions cut 6 bases from V and 7 bases from J, with 16 bases between. For the CDR3, the DNA is TGTGCCAGCAGCCTTTGGGGGCGCGGACAGCCCCAGCATTTT. Encoded protein: CASSLWGRGQPQHF.

This clonotype was counted ten times or more. The chain combines TRBV25-1 with TRBJ2-7; possibly TRBD1 for D (6 bases). Germline loops: CDR1 MGHDK, CDR2 SYGVNS. V was clipped by 2 bases and J by 2 bases, with 7 bases between them. The CDR3 has 13 residues. The CDR3 sequence: CASSEGQPYEQYF. CDR3 nucleotides: TGTGCCAGCAGTGAAGGACAGCCCTACGAGCAGTACTTC.

The table lists this clonotype with many counts. The rearrangement links TRBV11-2 to TRBJ2-6; perhaps D is TRBD1 or TRBD2 (5 bases each). Germline V gene lookup returns CDR1 SGHAT and CDR2 FQNNGV. CDR3 length: 16 amino acids. V lost 8 bases to trimming and J lost 1 base, with 15 bases between them. The CDR3 nucleotides are TGTGCCAGCCCCTCGGGGCAGGAATCTGGGGCCAACGTCCTGACTTTC. It yields the protein CASPSGQESGANVLTF.

The gene calls are TRBV14 and TRBJ2-5; perhaps TRBD2 as D (6 bases). CDR3 length equals 14 residues. CDR1 SGHDN and CDR2 FVKESK come from the germline V gene. Trimming stripped 5 bases from V and 2 bases from J, with 12 bases between. This chain's CDR3 is CASSDIGGQETQYF. The CDR3 DNA sequence: TGTGCCAGCAGCGACATCGGGGGACAAGAGACCCAGTACTTC.

This clonotype has at least ten counts. The chain couples TRBV12-3 or TRBV12-4 to TRBJ2-1; a possible D gene is TRBD1 (5 bases). V dropped 1 base and J dropped 7 bases, with 17 bases sitting between them. The CDR3 runs to 16 residues. The CDR3 DNA follows: TGTGCCAGCAGTTTAGTCGGCCCCCAGAGGACAAATGAGCAGTTCTTC. This translates into CASSLVGPQRTNEQFF.

The V and J genes are TRBV30 and TRBJ1-2, with D possibly matching TRBD1 (6 bases). Trimming took 6 bases from V and 1 from J, leaving 12 bases between them. CDR1 and CDR2 from the germline V gene are GTSNPN and SVGIG (reference sequence). This CDR3 comprises 13 residues. In DNA form, the CDR3 reads TGTGCCTGCCTCCAGGGGTTTAACTATGGCTACACCTTC. It specifies CACLQGFNYGYTF.

The chain links TRBV5-5 to TRBJ1-1; possible D gene TRBD1, 6 bases. V was trimmed by 4 bases and J by 1 base, leaving 11 bases between them. This CDR3 comprises 14 residues. The germline V gene has CDR1 SGHKS and CDR2 YYEKEE (reference sequence). The CDR3 DNA follows: TGTGCCAGCAGCCAGGGACAACCGAACACTGAAGCTTTCTTT. Protein sequence: CASSQGQPNTEAFF.

At least ten counts were recorded for this clonotype. The V gene is TRBV27, the J gene TRBJ1-2; the D gene is possibly TRBD1 (5 bases). The germline gives CDR1 MNHEY, CDR2 SMNVEV (reference sequence). The V end was cut by 4 bases, the J end by 2 bases, with 8 bases between. The CDR3 totals 13 residues. CDR3: CASSSRQNYGYTF. In DNA form, the CDR3 reads TGTGCCAGCAGTTCTAGACAGAACTATGGCTACACCTTC.

The gene calls are TRBV20-1 and TRBJ2-2, with D unresolved. The CDR3 has 13 amino acids. CDR1 and CDR2 (germline): DFQATT, SNEGSKA (reference sequence). V was trimmed by 0 bases and J by 2 bases, leaving 4 bases between them. As DNA, the CDR3 is TGCAGTGCTAGAGATATAAACACCGGGGAGCTGTTTTTT. Its protein product is CSARDINTGELFF.

The chain is built from TRBV6-5 and TRBJ1-4; no firm D call. The CDR3 has 12 residues. Trimming removed 6 bases at V and 5 bases at J, with 7 bases between. Germline V lookup: CDR1 MNHEY, CDR2 SVGAGI. The CDR3 bases are TGTGCCAGCAGAAGATTGAATGAAAAACTGTTTTTT. Encoded protein: CASRRLNEKLFF.

For this clonotype: It may be a read error: a sequence one base away is much more abundant. The chain links TRBV20-1 to TRBJ1-1; 9 positions match TRBD1. This CDR3 contains 15 residues. Germline V gene sequence: CDR1 DFQATT, CDR2 SNEGSKA (reference sequence). V gave up 6 bases and J gave up 1 base; unmatched junction bases: 9. CDR3 amino acids: CSASPGTGPNTEAFF. CDR3 sequence (DNA): TGCAGTGCCTCGCCCGGGACAGGGCCGAACACTGAAGCTTTCTTT.

This clonotype has at least ten counts. As DNA, the CDR3 is TGCAGTGCTAGAGATGACAGGGCAGCCTACGAGCAGTACTTC. As protein: CSARDDRAAYEQYF. V gene TRBV20-1 combines with J gene TRBJ2-7; 7 bases line up with TRBD1. J was trimmed by 2 bases and V by 0 bases; bases with no gene match: 4. CDR1 is DFQATT, CDR2 SNEGSKA, per germline (reference sequence). The CDR3 length is 14 residues.

This clonotype came up many times. The chain combines TRBV3-1 with TRBJ2-7; D remains ambiguous. Germline values: CDR1 LGHDT, CDR2 YNNKEL (reference sequence). Trimming took off 4 bases at V and 8 bases at J, with 15 bases between the two ends. The CDR3 sequence is 13 residues long. Written as DNA, the CDR3 is TGTGCCAGCAGCCCTCAGGACCGAATCAAGCAGTACTTC. This codes for CASSPQDRIKQYF.

This clonotype was counted between two and nine times. The chain recombines TRBV6-2 or TRBV6-3 with TRBJ2-2; 7 bases are a match to TRBD2. The germline gives CDR1 MNHEY, CDR2 SVGEGT. CDR3 length: 17 amino acids. Unmatched junction bases numbered 9, after V lost 0 bases and J lost 5 bases. DNA for the CDR3: TGTGCCAGCAGTTACTCTCGCTCACCGGGAGGAACCGGGGAGCTGTTTTTT. Its protein is CASSYSRSPGGTGELFF.

This clonotype was seen more than once but under ten times. V usage is TRBV12-3 or TRBV12-4 and J usage is TRBJ1-6; D unresolved. V was pared by 1 base and J by 11 bases, with 12 bases between. The CDR3 runs to 14 residues. The CDR3 DNA reads as TGTGCCAGCAGTTTAGGAGGGTTTCGTCCACCCCTCCACTTT. This sequence encodes CASSLGGFRPPLHF.

V is TRBV9 and J is TRBJ1-1; D gene uncertain. Per germline, CDR1 SGDLS and CDR2 YYNGEE. With 4 bases removed from V and 1 base from J, the gap between germline ends came to 14 bases. The length of the CDR3 is 15 residues. The CDR3 nucleotides read TGTGCCAGCAGCTCAAACGACGCCCCGAACACTGAAGCTTTCTTT. It translates to CASSSNDAPNTEAFF.

The table lists this clonotype with a few counts. DNA for the CDR3: TGTGCCAGCAGTTACGGGTACAATGAGCAGTTCTTC. This encodes CASSYGYNEQFF. This chain uses TRBV6-6 with TRBJ2-1; D is unclear. Germline loops: CDR1 MNHNY, CDR2 SVGAGI (reference sequence). Trimming shortened V by 2 bases and J by 4 bases, and 3 bases separated the two germline ends. The CDR3 spans 12 residues.

This clonotype was observed a handful of times. V usage is TRBV27 and J usage is TRBJ2-1; TRBD1 matches 7 bases. The V segment lost 7 bases and the J segment 2 bases; nucleotides outside the gene matches: 8. The CDR3 covers 15 residues. Per germline, CDR1 MNHEY and CDR2 SMNVEV (reference sequence). The CDR3 sequence: CASTPRDSPYNEQFF. For the CDR3, the DNA is TGTGCCAGCACCCCCAGGGACAGCCCCTACAATGAGCAGTTCTTC.

The chain is built from TRBV20-1 and TRBJ2-1; 13 bases line up with TRBD2. CDR3 length: 16 amino acids. Germline values: CDR1 DFQATT, CDR2 SNEGSKA (reference sequence). With V trimmed by 2 bases and J by 8 bases, 9 bases remained unmatched. CDR3 nucleotides: TGCAGTGCTAGACCGACTAGCGGGGGGATTGTACATGAGCAGTTCTTC. Its protein is CSARPTSGGIVHEQFF.

In this sample, this clonotype turned up many times. V gene TRBV11-2 combines with J gene TRBJ2-5; D may be TRBD2 (5 bases). The V gene lost 2 bases and the J gene lost 4 bases, with 14 bases spanning the gap. Germline assignment: CDR1 SGHAT and CDR2 FQNNGV. This CDR3 comprises 15 residues. DNA for the CDR3: TGTGCCAGCAGCTTAAGGAGGCTAGCATCAGAGACCCAGTACTTC. It encodes CASSLRRLASETQYF.

This chain uses TRBV10-3 with TRBJ2-5; 8 bases map to TRBD2. The CDR3 covers 15 residues. Trimming cost V 7 bases and J 1 base; bases outside gene matches: 8. Germline V gene data show CDR1 as ENHRY and CDR2 as SYGVKD. The CDR3, as DNA: TGTGCCATCAAGGAGCGGGGGACGCTCCAAGAGACCCAGTACTTC. This gives the protein CAIKERGTLQETQYF.

The chain has TRBV6-2 or TRBV6-3 and TRBJ2-1, with 8 bases lining up with TRBD1. This CDR3 region has 15 residues. Germline CDR1 and CDR2: MNHEY and SVGEGT. V dropped 6 bases and J dropped 0; count of bases not matched to a gene: 4. CDR3 residues: CASRPQGVSYNEQFF. In nucleotides, the CDR3 is TGTGCCAGCAGACCACAGGGGGTCTCCTACAATGAGCAGTTCTTC.